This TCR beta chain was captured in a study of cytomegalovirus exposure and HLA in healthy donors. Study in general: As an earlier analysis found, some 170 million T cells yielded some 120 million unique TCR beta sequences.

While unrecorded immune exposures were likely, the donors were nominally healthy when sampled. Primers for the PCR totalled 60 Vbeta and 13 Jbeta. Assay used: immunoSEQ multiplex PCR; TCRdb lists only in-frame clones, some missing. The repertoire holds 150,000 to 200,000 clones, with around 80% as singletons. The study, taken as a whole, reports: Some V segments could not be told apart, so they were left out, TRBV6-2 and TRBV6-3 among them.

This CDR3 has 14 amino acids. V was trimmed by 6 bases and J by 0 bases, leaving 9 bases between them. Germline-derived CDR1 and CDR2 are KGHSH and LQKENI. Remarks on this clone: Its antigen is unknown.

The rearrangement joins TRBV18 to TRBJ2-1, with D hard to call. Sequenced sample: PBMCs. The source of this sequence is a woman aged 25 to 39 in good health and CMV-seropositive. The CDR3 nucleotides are TGTGCCAGCTCCACAAGTGTCTCCTACAATGAGCAGTTCTTC. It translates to CASSTSVSYNEQFF.